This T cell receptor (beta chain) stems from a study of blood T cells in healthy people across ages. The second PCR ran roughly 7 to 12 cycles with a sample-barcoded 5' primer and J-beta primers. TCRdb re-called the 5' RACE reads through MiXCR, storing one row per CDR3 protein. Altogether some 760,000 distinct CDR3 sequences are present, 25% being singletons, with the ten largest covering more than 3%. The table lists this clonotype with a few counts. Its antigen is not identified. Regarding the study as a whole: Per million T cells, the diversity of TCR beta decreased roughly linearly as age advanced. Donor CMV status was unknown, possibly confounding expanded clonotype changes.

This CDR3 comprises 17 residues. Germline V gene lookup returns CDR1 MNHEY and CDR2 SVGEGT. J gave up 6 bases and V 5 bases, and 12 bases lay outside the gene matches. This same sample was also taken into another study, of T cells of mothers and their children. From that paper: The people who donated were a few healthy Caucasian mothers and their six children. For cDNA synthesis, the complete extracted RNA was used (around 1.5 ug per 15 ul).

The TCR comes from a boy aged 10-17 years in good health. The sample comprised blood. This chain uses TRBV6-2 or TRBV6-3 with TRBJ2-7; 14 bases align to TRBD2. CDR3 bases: TGTGCCAGCAGTACGACTAGCGGGAGGGCCCTTCCCGGCGAGCAGTACTTC. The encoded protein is CASSTTSGRALPGEQYF.